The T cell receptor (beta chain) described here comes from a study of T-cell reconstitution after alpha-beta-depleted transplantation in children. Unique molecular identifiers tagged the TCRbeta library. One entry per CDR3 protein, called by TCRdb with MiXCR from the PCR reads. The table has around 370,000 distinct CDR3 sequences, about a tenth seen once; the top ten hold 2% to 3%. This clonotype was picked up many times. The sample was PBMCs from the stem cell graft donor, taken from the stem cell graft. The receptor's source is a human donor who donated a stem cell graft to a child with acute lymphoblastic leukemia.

CDR3 protein: CASAFGTGTGELFF. CDR3 DNA: TGCGCCAGCGCCTTTGGGACAGGCACCGGGGAGCTGTTTTTT. The chain has TRBV5-1 and TRBJ2-2, with TRBD1 matching over 8 bases. CDR3 size: 14 residues. CDR1 is SGHRS, CDR2 YFSETQ, per germline. V lost 7 bases and J lost 4; bases outside the gene matches: 6. Full variable domain (missing parts from reference TRBV5-1 and TRBJ2-2): KAGVTQTPRYLIKTRGQQVTLSCSPISGHRSVSWYQQTPGQGLQFLFEYFSETQRNKGNFPGRFSGRQFSNSRSEMNVSTLELGDSALYLCASAFGTGTGELFFGEGSRLTVL.